This T cell receptor beta chain appears in the sequencing data of a study of T cells in Graves' hyperthyroidism and ophthalmopathy (dated by TCRdb to the late 2010s). Concerning the study at large: Peripheral blood was collected at initial diagnosis, before any treatment. TCR V-J signatures able to tell the groups apart were searched for in a discovery cohort of 90 to 100 patients, of whom approximately 40 had Graves' ophthalmopathy and 57 had stable Graves' hyperthyroidism. Prospective prediction of ophthalmopathy was tested in an independent validation cohort consisting of about 19 hyperthyroidism patients and some 17 patients who later progressed to ophthalmopathy. For training and testing, the 80 to 100 patients in the discovery cohort were randomly divided in a 7:3 ratio. In addition, the study compared T-cell repertoires in thyroid tissue and in blood from roughly six Graves' hyperthyroidism patients. After blood sampling, hyperthyroidism patients were treated with methimazole at a starting dose of 30 mg daily, and ophthalmopathy patients were treated with high-dose intravenous methylprednisolone. The paper describes TCR Vbeta CDR3 sequencing of 135 peripheral blood samples, made up of 40 to 45 ophthalmopathy patients, more than 70 hyperthyroidism patients and roughly 17 progressor patients.

Moderately to severely active disease, a Clinical Activity Score of at least 3, a NOSPECS grade of at least 4, and a duration under 3 months were present in ophthalmopathy patients. Patients with uncontrolled infections, other autoimmune diseases, pregnancy or lactation were excluded. Diagnoses relied on clinical symptoms, serum thyroxine and TRAb, thyroid ultrasound and orbital computed tomography. Ficoll-Paque density gradient centrifugation was used to isolate PBMCs from approximately 11 ml of fresh peripheral blood. Total RNA was extracted with Trizol reagent, and quality was checked on an Agilent 2100 Bioanalyzer. The TCR beta CDR3 regions were amplified from the RNA transcripts. A first-round RT-PCR of the TCR CDR3 used the HTBI primer set with the Qiagen OneStep RT-PCR kit. A second multiplex PCR round built the libraries, followed by size selection and purification. Libraries were sequenced paired-end with 100 bp reads on an Illumina HiSeq2000. Regarding the original processing steps: SOAPnuke was used to process the raw data, removing reads that contained adapters or uncalled bases, had a mean Phred below 15, or lacked an exact match to the constant primer or identifier. High-quality paired reads were merged using COPE v1.2.5, and each unique nucleotide sequence was defined as a clonotype. MiTCR v1.1 was used to align clonotypes to the IMGT TRBV, TRBD and TRBJ reference segments. Only V-J combinations with frequency above 0.0001, covering 99.2% of repertoires, were analysed. The TCS score was defined as the ratio of F50 (clonal expansion) to E x V (chaos), calculated using BLOSUM62-based TCRdist between CDR3 peptides within each V-J. Welch's t-statistics and random forest reduced roughly 500 V-J features to 13, which were used in a naive Bayes classifier (R e1071). TCRdb reanalyzed the raw reads on its own, using fastp at Q25 for trimming and MiXCR for clone calling, and kept in-frame beta chains. Records with the same CDR3 protein are collapsed into one entry carrying the most frequent genes and DNA. Clone size and V and J calls follow TCRdb, not the original study. This sample comprises 450,000 to 600,000 distinct CDR3 sequences, just under 20% of them detected only once. The ten largest clonotypes hold about half of the sample.

This clonotype was recorded many times. Its antigen target is currently unknown. The record has no base qualities; no much larger clone is one base away. The CDR3 spans 12 residues, from the cysteine through the phenylalanine. The only DNA kept is the CDR3, 36 bases in frame from the first base. The germline V gene provides CDR1 ENHRY and CDR2 SYGVKD. The germline ends are 9 bases apart after V is trimmed by 2 bases and J by 10 bases. Here is what the overall study found, with its caveats: During validation, the model predicted progression to ophthalmopathy a median of around 7 months ahead of onset, with 60% to 71% sensitivity and 72% to 80% specificity. Most expanded thyroid clonotypes (frequency above 0.001) were also detected in blood, a finding suggesting that blood repertoires may reflect thyroid immune responses. No statistical method was used to fix the sample size in advance, and group allocation was not hidden from the investigators. In cross-validation, a model built on a 13 V-J signature told ophthalmopathy apart from stable hyperthyroidism with roughly 87% sensitivity and around 81% specificity, and in testing the same model reached 80%/75%.

Material: blood. The chain uses TRBV10-3 and TRBJ1-5; the D gene assignment is ambiguous. The source of this sequence is a man aged 40-49 years with Graves' ophthalmopathy. DNA sequence: TGTGCCATCAGTGAGGGGATTGGTCCCCAGCATTTT. Its translation reads: CAISEGIGPQHF.